A selection of T cell receptor beta chains follows, all from one sample in a study of blood T cells in healthy people across ages. TCRdb reprocessed the 5' RACE reads via MiXCR and lists one record per CDR3 protein. The sample yields around 800,000 distinct CDR3 sequences, around 24% seen once. These records were also assigned to another study, of T cells of mothers and their children.

Sequences were obtained from blood. The source of these receptors is a boy between 10 and 17 years old in good health. Each CDR3 is given with its conserved first and last residue. A D gene is named only where the DNA matches it firmly. Clone size appears in some rows only: once, few, many, or a class for an expanded clone.

TRBJ2-5 TRBV5-1 - - TGCGCCAGCAGCTTGGGTTCGAGAGAAGAGACCCAGTACTTC CASSLGSREETQYF
TRBJ1-1 TRBV2 - - TGTGCCGCGCTCAGGGCTTTCTTT CAALRAFF
TRBJ1-6 TRBV5-1 - TRBD1 TGCGCCAGCAGCCGCGACAGGGTGAATTCACCCCTCCACTTT CASSRDRVNSPLHF
TRBJ2-5 TRBV5-5 few - TGTGCCAGCAGCTCGGACGAAGAGACCCAGTACTTC CASSSDEETQYF
TRBJ2-5 TRBV9 few - TGTGCCAGCAGCGTAGGGGAGGAGACCCAGTACTTC CASSVGEETQYF
TRBJ2-1 TRBV7-3 - TRBD2 TGTGCCAGCAGCCACGGGACTAGCGGGGTTAATGAGCAGTTCTTC CASSHGTSGVNEQFF
TRBJ2-7 TRBV28 many - TGTGCCAGCAGTTTTTACGGGTACGAGCAGTACTTC CASSFYGYEQYF
TRBJ1-1 TRBV27 - - TGTGCCAGCAGCGTCCCGGGCCGCCAATTTGCTTTCTTT CASSVPGRQFAFF
TRBJ2-1 TRBV5-1 few - TGCGCCAGCAGCTGGACGGCGAGCTCCTACAATGAGCAGTTCTTC CASSWTASSYNEQFF
TRBJ1-3 TRBV2 - - TGTGCCAGCAGTGTCGGGGGACCTGGAAACACCATATATTTT CASSVGGPGNTIYF
TRBJ2-1 TRBV6-5 few - TGTGCCAGCAGCGTGGGTAGGCAGTATGGGGAGACCCAGTGCTTC CASSVGRQYGETQCF
TRBJ2-1 TRBV7-2 - TRBD2 TGTGCCAGCAGCCGAGGACTAGCGGGGTACTACAATGAGCAGTTCTTC CASSRGLAGYYNEQFF
TRBJ2-2 TRBV7-9 - - TGTGCCAGCAGACACAGGGCGGGCATGCGCACCGGGGAGCTGTTTTTT CASRHRAGMRTGELFF
TRBJ1-4 TRBV5-1 - - TGCGCCAGCGCCGGTGGGGGCCACCAAGGGGATGAAAAACTGTTTTTT CASAGGGHQGDEKLFF
TRBJ1-6 TRBV14 - TRBD1 TGTGCCAGCAGCCAAGTTCCGGGACAGGGCTATTCACCCCTCCACTTT CASSQVPGQGYSPLHF
TRBJ2-3 TRBV7-6 - - TGTGCCAGCAGCTTAGTGTCTACCACAGATACGCAGTATTTT CASSLVSTTDTQYF
TRBJ2-4 TRBV11-2 few TRBD1 TGTGCCAGCAGCTTAGGTCTAGGACAGGGGCCCTTTGGGGCCAAAAACATTCAGTACTTC CASSLGLGQGPFGAKNIQYF
TRBJ2-7 TRBV18 - TRBD1 TGTGCCAGCTCACCACCCAATGGACAGGGCTATTCCTACGAGCAGTACTTC CASSPPNGQGYSYEQYF
TRBJ1-1 TRBV25-1 few - TGTGCCAGCACACCGCTGGGGAGGACTGAAGCTTTCTTT CASTPLGRTEAFF
TRBJ1-1 TRBV12-3/TRBV12-4 - - TGTGCCAGCGGTAAGGGGGGGAACACTGAAGCTTTCTTT CASGKGGNTEAFF
TRBJ1-4 TRBV28 few TRBD1 TGTGCCAGCAATTCACCGCAGGGACAGAATGAAAAACTGTTTTTT CASNSPQGQNEKLFF
TRBJ2-7 TRBV5-1 few TRBD1 TGCGCCAGCAGCCCCGGAGGTGGGGACAGGGTCGAGCAGTACTTC CASSPGGGDRVEQYF
TRBJ2-2 TRBV5-1 - TRBD1 TGCGCCAGCAGCTTTCAACAGGGGGCGGACACCGGGGAGCTGTTTTTT CASSFQQGADTGELFF
TRBJ2-5 TRBV29-1 - - TGCAGCGTTAAGAACGCGCAGACCCAGTACTTC CSVKNAQTQYF
TRBJ2-7 TRBV5-1 few TRBD1 TGCGCCAGCGGGACAGGGGGCACCTACGAGCAGTACTTC CASGTGGTYEQYF
TRBJ2-5 TRBV7-9 - - TGTGCCAGCACCCTCGAGGGCCTGGGTCCTCAAGAGACCCAGTACTTC CASTLEGLGPQETQYF
TRBJ2-5 TRBV20-1 few - TGCAGTGCTAGAGATCGGTACAGGGCGGGTGAAGAGACCCAGTACTTC CSARDRYRAGEETQYF
TRBJ2-7 TRBV6-5 - TRBD2 TGTGCCAGCAGTTACGGACTAGCGGGGGGGTTCTACGAGCAGTACTTC CASSYGLAGGFYEQYF
TRBJ1-5 TRBV12-3/TRBV12-4 few TRBD1 TGTGCCAGCAGTGAGGGGACAGGGGGATATCAGCCCCAGCATTTT CASSEGTGGYQPQHF
TRBJ2-7 TRBV4-2 few - TGTGCCAGCAGCCGAGGACAGGGAGGGAACGAGCAGTACTTC CASSRGQGGNEQYF
TRBJ2-1 TRBV5-1 - - TGCGCCAGCAGCAGAAATTTCGGCGGGGAGAACTACAATGAGCAGTTCTTC CASSRNFGGENYNEQFF
TRBJ1-3 TRBV9 - - TGTGCCAGCAGCCCTACCCCGGCGGACTCTGGAAACACCATATATTTT CASSPTPADSGNTIYF
TRBJ2-5 TRBV4-1 - TRBD1 TGCGCCAGCAGCCCTTGGACAGGGGGGAGGAGAGAGACCCAGTACTTC CASSPWTGGRRETQYF
TRBJ2-1 TRBV2 - - TGTGCCAGCAGTCAAGACAGCAATGAGCAGTTCTTC CASSQDSNEQFF
TRBJ1-2 TRBV27 few TRBD1 TGTGCCAGCAGTCCGACGGACAGGGGTTGGTCAGTTGGTGGCTACACCTTC CASSPTDRGWSVGGYTF
TRBJ2-4 TRBV29-1 few TRBD2 TGCAGCGCGGGTCTACCGGGAGGAGCCAAAAACATTCAGTACTTC CSAGLPGGAKNIQYF
TRBJ2-2 TRBV3-1 - TRBD1 TGTGCCAGCAGCTATTTTGGACAGGGAACCGGGGAGCTGTTTTTT CASSYFGQGTGELFF
TRBJ2-1 TRBV20-1 - TRBD2 TGCAGTGCTAGATCCGGACTAGCGGGAACCTACAATGAGCAGTTCTTC CSARSGLAGTYNEQFF
TRBJ2-1 TRBV19 - - TGTGCCAGTAGTCCCGGGGGCAGGGGACAGCAGTTCTTC CASSPGGRGQQFF
TRBJ1-1 TRBV20-1 - TRBD1 TGCAGTGCAGCCTCCCCGGGACAGGGGTTACCTGAAGCTTTCTTT CSAASPGQGLPEAFF
TRBJ2-5 TRBV7-3 few TRBD2 TGTGCCAGCAGCTTACGCCCAGCGGGGGGGCGAGAGACCCAGTACTTC CASSLRPAGGRETQYF
TRBJ2-7 TRBV12-3/TRBV12-4 - TRBD1 TGTGTCAGCAGTGGGGAACGACAGGGAGTTTACGAGCAGTACTTC CVSSGERQGVYEQYF
TRBJ2-7 TRBV5-1 - - TGCGCCAGCAGCTTGGGGGTGGATTACTCCTACGAGCAGTACTTC CASSLGVDYSYEQYF